This T cell receptor beta chain was captured in a study of cytomegalovirus exposure and HLA in healthy donors. As to this clone: The target antigen is unknown.

Broader study findings: Later analysis indicated greater clonal expansion among HLA-associated TCR beta chains than among equally common other chains. In a later analysis, TCR association rates varied by HLA locus: DRB1 most, HLA-C fewest.

In germline, CDR1 is LGHNA, CDR2 YNFKEQ. The V end was cut by 0 bases, the J end by 5 bases, with 14 bases between. There are 15 residues in the CDR3. 13 Jbeta primers and 60 Vbeta primers were used for the PCR. The data were produced by immunoSEQ multiplex PCR, yet TCRdb's version contains in-frame clones alone and is incomplete. Listed are over 90,000 clones; 3.5% falls within the top ten. Sequenced sample: PBMCs. This TCR derives from a man aged 40-49 years in good health and CMV-seronegative. The chain carries TRBV4-2 and TRBJ2-7; no firm D call. CDR3 in amino acids: CASSQELGIKDEQYF. DNA for the CDR3: TGTGCCAGCAGCCAAGAGCTGGGCATAAAGGACGAGCAGTACTTC.